This TCR beta chain was sequenced for a study of radiation and T cells in renal cell carcinoma. Turning to the study itself: Nephrectomy followed 15 Gy stereotactic body radiation by 4 weeks. General study results and limits: No pretreatment tumor biopsies were available for baseline clonotypes.

Libraries were prepared by immunoSEQ multiplex PCR; TCRdb keeps only in-frame clonotypes and omits some of them. The sample shows some 75,000 clones, 82% of them seen only once. Time point here: blood 2 weeks post-SBRT. Treatment given: 15 Gy SBRT to primary tumor, nephrectomy 4 weeks later. Radiation-treated patients gave blood at baseline, week 2 and week 4. In regard to this clone: Its antigen is unidentified.

The receptor was derived from a man in his 60s with renal cell carcinoma. Sequences were derived from blood, sampled from a patient whose treatment included radiotherapy and nephrectomy.

The CDR3 protein is CASSLTSAHNEQFF. The CDR3 region has the DNA TGCGCCAGCAGCTTGACTAGCGCTCACAATGAGCAGTTCTTC. This chain links TRBV5-1 with TRBJ2-1; 7 bases are shared with TRBD2. CDR1 SGHRS and CDR2 YFSETQ come from the germline V gene. Trimming took 1 base from V and 5 from J; bases not matched to a gene: 3. The CDR3 runs to 14 residues.